These 13 T cell receptor beta chains were sequenced from one sample in a study of blood T cell repertoires in COVID-19. The protocol was immunoSEQ multiplex PCR, while the TCRdb copy is restricted to in-frame clones and leaves out a portion. The sample contains around 250,000 clones, roughly 84% of which appear only once. The sequencing sample was made of peripheral blood. These receptors originate from a woman aged 40-49 years who had recovered from COVID-19.

The chain has TRBV3-1 (or the pseudogene TRBV3-2) and TRBJ1-2; D might be TRBD1 (5 bases). There are 16 residues in the CDR3. Germline CDR1 is LGHDT and CDR2 is YNNKEL (reference sequence). V shed 3 bases and J shed 0 bases, with 14 bases lying between them. The CDR3 sequence is CASSHSSGHANYGYTF. The CDR3 nucleotides are TGTGCCAGCAGCCACTCTAGCGGACATGCTAACTATGGCTACACCTTC.

There are a few counts of this clone. The V call is TRBV6-5, the J call TRBJ2-7; 9 bases are a match to TRBD1. The CDR3 runs 15 residues. Trimming at V came to 2 bases and at J to 2 bases, leaving 4 bases not matched to a gene. Germline values: CDR1 MNHEY, CDR2 SVGAGI. CDR3 nucleotides: TGTGCCAGCAGTTACGGCGGACAGGGGACCTACGAGCAGTACTTC. The encoded protein is CASSYGGQGTYEQYF.

The chain uses TRBV19 and TRBJ1-1; the D gene is possibly TRBD1 (5 bases). The CDR3 runs 13 residues. Germline-derived CDR1 and CDR2 are LNHDA and SQIVND (reference sequence). Trimming cost V 4 bases and J 4 bases, with 10 bases left between them. The CDR3 bases are TGTGCCAGTAGTAGGGGGGGTGCCACTGAAGCTTTCTTT. It is translated as CASSRGGATEAFF.

The chain combines TRBV14 with TRBJ1-6; weak D call: TRBD1 (5 bases). The CDR3 contains 20 residues. The V gene's germline CDR1 is SGHDN and CDR2 FVKESK. V shed 1 base and J shed 0 bases, with 19 bases lying between them. This CDR3 reads CASSQGSPGNVDSYNSPLHF. Written as DNA, the CDR3 is TGTGCCAGCAGCCAAGGGTCCCCAGGGAATGTCGACTCCTATAATTCACCCCTCCACTTT.

The CDR3 reads CASSRTGNTGELFF. CDR3 sequence (DNA): TGTGCCAGCAGCAGGACAGGGAACACCGGGGAGCTGTTTTTT. V is TRBV5-6 and J is TRBJ2-2, with 7 positions matching TRBD1. The CDR3 extends over 14 amino acids. The trim removed 4 bases at V and 1 base at J, leaving 1 base unmatched. The germline V gene has CDR1 SGHDT and CDR2 YYEEEE.

CDR3 sequence: CASSSGPRDTQYF. In DNA form, the CDR3 reads TGCGCCAGCAGCTCAGGGCCAAGGGATACGCAGTATTTT. This chain connects TRBV5-1 to TRBJ2-3; the D gene is possibly TRBD1 (5 bases). This CDR3 spans 13 amino acids. The germline V gene has CDR1 SGHRS and CDR2 YFSETQ. V was trimmed by 3 bases and J by 6 bases, leaving 11 bases between them.

The chain joins TRBV19 to TRBJ2-2; TRBD1 agrees at 10 bases. The CDR3 loop spans 14 amino acids. Looked up from germline, CDR1 is LNHDA and CDR2 is SQIVND (reference sequence). V was clipped by 5 bases and J by 5 bases; unmatched bases: 2. The CDR3, as DNA: TGTGCCAGTAGTCCGGGACAGGGGACCGGGGAGCTGTTTTTT. Protein: CASSPGQGTGELFF.

V gene TRBV3-1 (or the pseudogene TRBV3-2) combines with J gene TRBJ2-7; TRBD1 agrees at 9 bases. V was clipped by 4 bases and J by 4 bases; unmatched bases: 8. This CDR3 region has 15 residues. CDR1 is LGHDT, CDR2 YNNKEL, per germline (reference sequence). The DNA for the CDR3 is TGTGCCAGCAGCCCTGGGACAGGGAATTCATACGAGCAGTACTTC. Translation gives CASSPGTGNSYEQYF.

The chain employs TRBV7-9 and TRBJ2-5; D uncertain. This CDR3 spans 14 amino acids. CDR1 and CDR2 from the germline V gene are SEHNR and FQNEAQ (reference sequence). V was shortened by 3 bases and J by 7 bases, with 15 bases between the two germline ends. For the CDR3, the DNA is TGTGCCAGCAGCTTTACCACGGGTGAAGGGACCCAGTACTTC. It specifies CASSFTTGEGTQYF.

This clone was seen more than once but under ten times. This chain uses TRBV3-1 (or the pseudogene TRBV3-2) with TRBJ2-2, with 15 bases that match TRBD2. Germline CDR1 is LGHDT and CDR2 is YNNKEL (reference sequence). CDR3 length: 15 amino acids. V dropped 4 bases and J dropped 9; count of bases not matched to a gene: 3. The CDR3 here is CASSPGLAGGRELFF. In nucleotides, the CDR3 is TGTGCCAGCAGCCCGGGACTAGCGGGGGGACGGGAGCTGTTTTTT.

This chain connects TRBV11-2 to TRBJ1-3, with D possibly being TRBD1 (5 bases). Germline values: CDR1 SGHAT, CDR2 FQNNGV. V gave up 5 bases and J gave up 8 bases, with 25 bases separating them. The CDR3 runs to 17 residues. CDR3 sequence (DNA): TGTGCCAGCAGCCCCGGGGGGTGGGGAAGCCTTTCGGACACCATATATTTT. It encodes CASSPGGWGSLSDTIYF.

V is TRBV7-2 and J is TRBJ2-1; 9 bases are shared with TRBD2. V lost 4 bases and J lost 4; bases outside the gene matches: 5. Germline V gene sequence: CDR1 SGHTA, CDR2 FQGNSA. The CDR3 runs 15 residues. CDR3 coding DNA: TGTGCCAGCAGCTCCATGACTAGCGGATACAATGAGCAGTTCTTC. Translating gives CASSSMTSGYNEQFF.

This clone was picked up a small number of times. The V and J genes are TRBV19 and TRBJ1-5, with 7 bases lining up with TRBD1. J gave up 0 bases and V 5 bases, and 13 bases lay outside the gene matches. There are 18 residues in the CDR3. CDR1 and CDR2 from the germline V gene are LNHDA and SQIVND (reference sequence). The CDR3 DNA sequence: TGTGCCAGTAGTCCCGGGACAGCCTCCCTCTATAGCAATCAGCCCCAGCATTTT. Translated, it gives CASSPGTASLYSNQPQHF.